These 11 T cell receptor beta chains originate from one sample sequenced in a study of T cell changes during pregnancy in multiple sclerosis. Profiled with immunoSEQ multiplex PCR; TCRdb holds only in-frame clones, not every one. The table has about 75,000 clones, more than 80% seen once. The starting material was peripheral blood, obtained in the first trimester of pregnancy. These receptor sequences come from a female donor in good health, enrolled as a control in a pregnancy study.

The chain carries TRBV2 and TRBJ2-7; TRBD1 matches 9 bases. Germline CDR1 reads SNHLY; CDR2 reads FYNNEI. This CDR3 has 14 amino acids. The ends lost 11 bases at V and 2 bases at J; junction bases unmatched: 10. CDR3 in amino acids: CASRGQGNTYEQYF. The CDR3, as DNA: TGTGCCTCACGCGGACAGGGGAATACCTACGAGCAGTACTTC.

This clone was counted between two and nine times. CDR3 in amino acids: CASSADRVDGYTF. The CDR3 nucleotides are TGCGCCAGCAGCGCCGACAGGGTCGATGGCTACACCTTC. The genes are TRBV10-1 and TRBJ1-2, with 7 bases identical to TRBD1. This CDR3 spans 13 amino acids. V lost 6 bases and J lost 6; bases outside the gene matches: 7. Germline V CDR1 and CDR2: WNHNN, SYGVQD (reference sequence).

The CDR3 spells CASSPQGGRTEAFF. Written as DNA, the CDR3 is TGCGCCAGCAGCCCACAGGGGGGTAGGACTGAAGCTTTCTTT. The chain joins TRBV5-1 to TRBJ1-1; 8 nucleotides agree with TRBD1. The CDR3 spans 14 residues. The trim removed 4 bases at V and 5 bases at J, leaving 7 bases unmatched. Germline CDR1 reads SGHRS; CDR2 reads YFSETQ.

The chain carries TRBV11-3 and TRBJ2-5; 16 nucleotides line up with TRBD2. The germline gives CDR1 SGHNT, CDR2 YENEEA. The junction had 7 bases not matched to a gene; V was cut back by 5 bases and J by 4 bases. The CDR3 loop spans 17 amino acids. CDR3 loop: CASSLGLAGGRGETQYF. The CDR3 DNA follows: TGTGCCAGCAGCCTGGGACTAGCGGGGGGGCGGGGAGAGACCCAGTACTTC.

The chain uses TRBV5-6 and TRBJ1-6, with D uncertain. V was shortened by 0 bases and J by 9 bases, with 13 bases between the two germline ends. This CDR3 comprises 15 residues. Germline V lookup: CDR1 SGHDT, CDR2 YYEEEE. The CDR3: CASSLDRRLGSPLHF. CDR3 bases: TGTGCCAGCAGCTTGGACCGACGCCTAGGTTCACCCCTCCACTTT.

The sample holds a few counts of this clone. This chain uses TRBV28 with TRBJ2-7; 8 nucleotides match TRBD1. The V gene's germline CDR1 is MDHEN and CDR2 SYDVKM. After removal of 6 bases from V and 1 base from J, the junction contained 5 bases not matched to a gene. CDR3 size: 14 residues. The CDR3 DNA reads as TGTGCCAGCAGCCCGGGACAGGCTTCCTACGAGCAGTACTTC. It yields the protein CASSPGQASYEQYF. The variable domain in full, with the rest retrieved from reference TRBV28 and TRBJ2-7, is DVKVTQSSRYLVKRTGEKVFLECVQDMDHENMFWYRQDPGLGLRLIYFSYDVKMKEKGDIPEGYSVSREKKERFSLILESASTNQTSMYLCASSPGQASYEQYFGPGTRLTVT.

This clone was counted a single time. The rearrangement joins TRBV6-1 to TRBJ1-1; D is unresolved. The CDR3 length is 12 residues. Germline CDR1 and CDR2: MNHNS and SASEGT. The V end was cut by 5 bases, the J end by 4 bases, with 8 bases between. This CDR3 reads CASSSRVTEAFF. In nucleotides, the CDR3 is TGTGCCAGCAGTTCACGGGTCACTGAAGCTTTCTTT.

The J gene is TRBJ1-2, the V gene TRBV15; D call uncertain. The CDR3 totals 16 residues. V gave up 5 bases and J gave up 8 bases, with 24 bases separating them. Germline CDR1 LNHNV, CDR2 YYDKDF (reference sequence). Written as DNA, the CDR3 is TGTGCCACCAGCGGTTATGTCTTGGGCTTTAACGAGGGCTACACCTTC. Amino acid sequence: CATSGYVLGFNEGYTF.

The chain uses TRBV19 and TRBJ1-1, with 7 bases aligning to TRBD1. Trimming at V came to 1 base and at J to 4 bases, leaving 6 bases not matched to a gene. The germline gives CDR1 LNHDA, CDR2 SQIVND (reference sequence). CDR3 length: 15 residues. CDR3 nucleotide sequence: TGTGCCAGTAGTATAGGGGAAGGGGGCCGCACTGAAGCTTTCTTT. It specifies CASSIGEGGRTEAFF.

The J gene is TRBJ1-5, the V gene TRBV19; D remains ambiguous. Trimming stripped 5 bases from V and 4 bases from J, with 12 bases between. CDR1 is LNHDA and CDR2 is SQIVND in the germline V gene (reference sequence). The CDR3 totals 14 residues. In DNA form, the CDR3 reads TGTGCCAGTAGTGTAAGACTCGAGAATCAGCCCCAGCATTTT. Amino acid sequence: CASSVRLENQPQHF.

This chain links TRBV27 with TRBJ2-5, with a tentative D call TRBD1 (6 bases). CDR3 length: 16 amino acids. Germline V gene lookup returns CDR1 MNHEY and CDR2 SMNVEV (reference sequence). V lost 5 bases and J lost 5, with 21 bases in between. The CDR3 DNA follows: TGTGCCAGCAGTCCAGGGGTTACTCCCCATGTTGAGACCCAGTACTTC. Residues: CASSPGVTPHVETQYF.